The rows below give T cell receptor beta chains drawn from one sample of a study of PD-1 blockade in classical Hodgkin lymphoma. Profiling relied on immunoSEQ multiplex PCR, and the TCRdb table lists in-frame clones only, not all of them. The sample lists some 30,000 clones, more than 65% seen once, with approximately 17% in the top ten. The sample consisted of peripheral blood mononuclear cells (PBMCs), taken before the fourth cycle of nivolumab. These receptors were obtained from a human donor with classical Hodgkin lymphoma. Both conserved end residues are part of each CDR3. D genes are given only for firm matches. Rows may omit the clone size; those that give it use once, few, many or a size class.

D gene	V gene	clone size	J gene	CDR3 DNA	CDR3 protein
NA	TRBV6-1	NA	TRBJ2-3	TGTGCCAGCAGTGATTCGTGGGGCACAGATACGCAGTATTTT	CASSDSWGTDTQYF
TRBD1	TRBV7-6	NA	TRBJ1-4	TGTGCCAGCAGCTTAGCGCGGGACAGGGGATGGGAAAAACTGTTTTTT	CASSLARDRGWEKLFF
NA	TRBV29-1	NA	TRBJ2-1	TGCAGCGTTGACGAGGGGGGGCTTAATGAGCAGTTCTTC	CSVDEGGLNEQFF
NA	TRBV2	NA	TRBJ1-4	TGTGCCAGCATAAGGGGAGATGGGGAAAAACTGTTTTTT	CASIRGDGEKLFF
NA	TRBV7-2	few	TRBJ1-2	TGTGCCAGCAGTCCAGAAGTCATGGGTCCCTCCTATGGCTACACCTTC	CASSPEVMGPSYGYTF
TRBD1	TRBV2	once	TRBJ2-3	TGTGCCAGCAGTTACGACAGGGACACCACAGATACGCAGTATTTT	CASSYDRDTTDTQYF
NA	TRBV2	NA	TRBJ2-7	TGTGCCAGCAGTGAAGGGGTCAGCCTCTACGAGCAGTACTTC	CASSEGVSLYEQYF
TRBD1	TRBV10-3	NA	TRBJ1-3	TGTGCCATCAGCCTACAGGGGCTCAGCTCTGGAAACACCATATATTTT	CAISLQGLSSGNTIYF
TRBD1	TRBV6-5	few	TRBJ1-2	TGTGCCAGCAGTACCCAGGGGGGCCGGTGGGGCTACACCTTC	CASSTQGGRWGYTF
NA	TRBV5-4	once	TRBJ2-7	TGTGCCAGCAGCTTTCAGTGGGGGGAGCAGTACTTC	CASSFQWGEQYF
TRBD2	TRBV11-1	few	TRBJ2-3	TGTGCCAGCAGCTTTAGCGGGGGCCGGACCGATACGCAGTATTTT	CASSFSGGRTDTQYF
NA	TRBV14	NA	TRBJ1-6	TGTGCCAGCAGCCCCGAGGACAGCTCCTATAATTCACCCCTCCACTTT	CASSPEDSSYNSPLHF
NA	TRBV11-2	NA	TRBJ1-1	TGTGCCAGCAGCTTAGACGTGAACACTGAAGCTTTCTTT	CASSLDVNTEAFF
NA	TRBV7-2	NA	TRBJ2-7	TGTGCCAGCAGCCTCTCCTACGAGCAGTACTTC	CASSLSYEQYF
NA	TRBV7-3	once	TRBJ2-3	TGTGCCAGCAGCTTTAACAGTGCCACAGATACGCAGTATTTT	CASSFNSATDTQYF
NA	TRBV11-2	once	TRBJ2-5	TGTGCCAGCAGCTTCGGACCCGAAGAGACCCAGTACTTC	CASSFGPEETQYF
NA	TRBV10-3	once	TRBJ2-3	TGTGCCACAACTTCGGCGAATATGGGAGATACGCAGTATTTT	CATTSANMGDTQYF
NA	TRBV4-3	NA	TRBJ2-3	TGCGCCAGCAGCCAAGATTCCGCTAGCGTCACAGATACGCAGTATTTT	CASSQDSASVTDTQYF
NA	TRBV6-4	NA	TRBJ1-6	TGTGCCAGCACCATGACCCCCGAAGGCAATTCACCCCTCCACTTT	CASTMTPEGNSPLHF
NA	TRBV5-4	once	TRBJ1-1	TGTGCCAGCAGCTTGGAGGCTATCAGCAGGACGAACACTGAAGCTTTCTTT	CASSLEAISRTNTEAFF
NA	TRBV5-4	NA	TRBJ2-2	TGTGCCAGCGCCTCCCTAAGGGGTAGCGTTGGCGGGGAGCTGTTTTTT	CASASLRGSVGGELFF
TRBD2	TRBV11-3	NA	TRBJ2-3	TGTGCCATGGCGGGAGGTGTTGGGGGCACAGATACGCAGTATTTT	CAMAGGVGGTDTQYF
NA	TRBV7-9	NA	TRBJ1-1	TGTGCCAGCCCTAGGGCCCCCAGAGACGTCACTGAAGCTTTCTTT	CASPRAPRDVTEAFF
NA	TRBV27	NA	TRBJ2-7	TGTGCCAGCAGTATCGGGACAAATTACTACGAGCAGTACTTC	CASSIGTNYYEQYF
NA	TRBV7-6	few	TRBJ2-7	TGTGCCAGCAGCTTAGAGTCGGCGGGGGCATGGAAGTCCTACGAGCAGTACTTC	CASSLESAGAWKSYEQYF
TRBD2	TRBV7-9	NA	TRBJ2-2	TGTGCCAGCAGCTTAGAAGCGGGGGGAACCGGGGAGCTGTTTTTT	CASSLEAGGTGELFF
TRBD1	TRBV10-3	NA	TRBJ2-1	TGTGCCACGCAAGTACAGGGGTCCAGCTCCTACAATGAGCAGTTCTTC	CATQVQGSSSYNEQFF
TRBD1	TRBV5-4	NA	TRBJ1-2	TGTGCCAGCAGCCTGTACAGGGGCGACTATGGCTACACCTTC	CASSLYRGDYGYTF
NA	TRBV19	NA	TRBJ2-1	TGTGCCAGTAGTATCGGCGGCCCAAAGGTCAATGAGCAGTTCTTC	CASSIGGPKVNEQFF
NA	TRBV15	NA	TRBJ2-5	TGTGCCACCAGCAGAGATGTTCCACAGCCCCAAGAGACCCAGTACTTC	CATSRDVPQPQETQYF
TRBD1	TRBV5-1	NA	TRBJ1-1	TGCGCCAGCAGATATGGGCCGGGACAGGGAGTCACTGAAGCTTTCTTT	CASRYGPGQGVTEAFF
NA	TRBV10-3	NA	TRBJ2-3	TGTGCCATCAACGCGCTGCCGGAGGGATATGCGCAGTATTTT	CAINALPEGYAQYF
NA	TRBV4-1	few	TRBJ2-7	TGCGCCAGCAGTCCAACAAACCTGGGTTTCTCGGAGGGCGAGCAGTACTTC	CASSPTNLGFSEGEQYF
NA	TRBV10-3	NA	TRBJ2-7	TGTGCCATAGGAGAGAGAGACAACTACGAGCAGTACTTC	CAIGERDNYEQYF
NA	TRBV11-2	NA	TRBJ2-7	TGTGCCAGCAGCTTAGTAGGGACTCAAAGCTACGAGCAGTACTTC	CASSLVGTQSYEQYF
TRBD1	TRBV10-3	few	TRBJ1-2	TGTGCCATCAGTGAGAAGGGACAGGGTAACTATGGCTACACCTTC	CAISEKGQGNYGYTF
TRBD2	TRBV2	NA	TRBJ2-1	TGTGCCAGCAGTGAAGGGCGATTAGCGGGGGGGACCTACAATGAGCAGTTCTTC	CASSEGRLAGGTYNEQFF
NA	TRBV27	once	TRBJ1-6	TGTGCCAGCGGTACAGGGAATTCACCCCTCCACTTT	CASGTGNSPLHF
NA	TRBV19	NA	TRBJ2-1	TGTGCCAGTAGTCCAGGGCGCAATGAGCAGTTCTTC	CASSPGRNEQFF
NA	TRBV11-2	NA	TRBJ2-5	TGTGCCAGCAGCTTAGATCGACGGGGTTCGGAGACCCAGTACTTC	CASSLDRRGSETQYF
TRBD2	TRBV7-3	NA	TRBJ2-1	TGTGCCAGCAGCCCGCGCGGACTAGCGGGGGGGCTGTCCAATGAGCAGTTCTTC	CASSPRGLAGGLSNEQFF
NA	TRBV5-5	NA	TRBJ2-3	TGTGCCAGCAGCTTGGAGACACAGGTGGGCACAGATACGCAGTATTTT	CASSLETQVGTDTQYF
NA	TRBV2	NA	TRBJ2-7	TGTGCCAGCAGTGTGTTTCAGGGCGCCGAGCAGTACTTC	CASSVFQGAEQYF
NA	TRBV7-9	NA	TRBJ2-5	TGTGCCAGCAGCTTAAGGGGTCAAGAGACCCAGTACTTC	CASSLRGQETQYF
NA	TRBV19	once	TRBJ2-7	TGTGCCAGTACCCCGGGTCCGACGCCCTACGAGCAGTACTTC	CASTPGPTPYEQYF
TRBD2	TRBV11-2	NA	TRBJ2-3	TGTGCCAGCAGCTTAGAAGCGGGGACGCAGTATTTT	CASSLEAGTQYF
NA	TRBV4-2	NA	TRBJ1-1	TGTGCCAGCAGCCAGATCGCTCAGGGGTTACATACTGAAGCTTTCTTT	CASSQIAQGLHTEAFF
NA	TRBV19	NA	TRBJ1-5	TGTGCCAGTTCCTCCGGCCTCACGGAACATCAGCCCCAGCATTTT	CASSSGLTEHQPQHF
NA	TRBV5-4	NA	TRBJ1-2	TGTGCCAGCAGCCAGTTGGGGGGGATTGAGGGGAGGTATGGCTACACCTTC	CASSQLGGIEGRYGYTF
TRBD1	TRBV6-4	NA	TRBJ2-1	TGTGCCAGCAGTGAACAGGGGGAGAACAATGAGCAGTTCTTC	CASSEQGENNEQFF
NA	TRBV6-1	NA	TRBJ2-7	TGTGCCATCACGTGGGACCGTCTCGAGCAGTACTTC	CAITWDRLEQYF
TRBD1	TRBV29-1	medium-sized	TRBJ1-5	TGCAGCGTTGTCTGGCAGGGGGTAAGCAATCAGCCCCAGCATTTT	CSVVWQGVSNQPQHF
NA	TRBV30	once	TRBJ1-5	TGTGCCTGGAGTGGTCTAAGGCAGCCCCAGCATTTT	CAWSGLRQPQHF
NA	TRBV25-1	NA	TRBJ2-3	TGTGCCAGCAGGGCCCCCAGAAATTTTAGCACAGATACGCAGTATTTT	CASRAPRNFSTDTQYF
NA	TRBV7-6	NA	TRBJ1-5	TGTGCCAGCAGCGCGGACAGATATAGCAATCAGCCCCAGCATTTT	CASSADRYSNQPQHF
NA	TRBV6-5	NA	TRBJ2-7	TGTGCCAGCAGTTCACCCCGCGAGGGGAGCCACGAGCAGTACTTC	CASSSPREGSHEQYF
NA	TRBV6-5	NA	TRBJ2-1	TGTGCCAGCAGTACGGCGGGGTTCTCCTACAATGAGCAGTTCTTC	CASSTAGFSYNEQFF
NA	TRBV7-3	NA	TRBJ2-3	TGTGCCAGCAGCCCACTCGGAGGGTCTTCAGATACGCAGTATTTT	CASSPLGGSSDTQYF
NA	TRBV4-1	few	TRBJ1-1	TGCGCCAGCAGCCCCCCGGGGAAAAAAATGAACACTGAAGCTTTCTTT	CASSPPGKKMNTEAFF
NA	TRBV7-3	NA	TRBJ2-3	TGTGCCAGCAGCTCCAATGGGGCCAGGACAGATACGCAGTATTTT	CASSSNGARTDTQYF